These 4 T cell receptor beta chains originate from one sample sequenced in a study of shared clonotypes between healthy human individuals. Some clones are missing from TCRdb's copy, which holds only in-frame ones; the method was immunoSEQ multiplex PCR. The table has about 1.1 million clones, around three quarters seen once. The sequenced material came from memory CD4+ T cells from PBMCs. Subset denoted: CD45RA-negative fraction. Receptors originate from a man younger than 35 in good health. Some clones in this sample may be carry-over from other donors' samples.

V is TRBV7-8 and J is TRBJ2-7; TRBD1 matches 9 bases. J gave up 3 bases and V 2 bases, and 5 bases lay outside the gene matches. Germline CDR1 SGHVS, CDR2 FQNEAQ. The CDR3 covers 15 residues. Written as DNA, the CDR3 is TGTGCCAGCAGCTTACAGACAGGGGGAAACTACGAGCAGTACTTC. Encoded protein: CASSLQTGGNYEQYF.

The chain employs TRBV18 and TRBJ2-5; D call uncertain. This CDR3 is 14 amino acids long. Trimming took 6 bases from V and 4 from J, leaving 15 bases between them. Germline V lookup: CDR1 KGHSH, CDR2 LQKENI. In DNA, the CDR3 is TGTGCCAGCTCGCTGACCTGGGATAGAGAGACCCAGTACTTC. Protein product: CASSLTWDRETQYF.

At least ten counts were recorded for this clone. The chain is built from TRBV6-1 and TRBJ1-4; D gene uncertain. The CDR3 consists of 12 residues. Trimming shortened V by 10 bases and J by 4 bases, and 10 bases separated the two germline ends. The germline gives CDR1 MNHNS, CDR2 SASEGT. The CDR3: CATGGDNEKLFF. The CDR3, as DNA: TGTGCCACAGGAGGTGATAATGAAAAACTGTTTTTT.

This chain joins TRBV6-5 and TRBJ2-5, with D hard to call. Matching the DNA end better, TRBJ2-7 makes the J call doubtful. The germline gives CDR1 MNHEY, CDR2 SVGAGI. The CDR3 covers 13 residues. Written as DNA, the CDR3 is TGTGCCACCTTCTCGGAACAGAGATACGAGCAGTACTTC. Translating gives CATFSEQRYEQYF.